Presented here are 26 T cell receptor beta chains from one specimen sequenced in a study of memory CD4+ T cells and cytomegalovirus serostatus. The sort gate was single viable CD3+CD4+CD8-CD45RO+ cells for memory CD4+ T cells. Generated by immunoSEQ multiplex PCR, the TCRdb table keeps only in-frame clones and is missing some. The data contain some 48,000 clones, just under 80% of them singletons. Source material: memory CD4+ T cells from blood. The receptors here all came from an adult in good health and CMV-seronegative.

CDR3 sequence: CASSFGRGSNEQFF. CDR3 in DNA: TGTGCCAGCAGCTTCGGCAGGGGATCGAATGAGCAGTTCTTC. The V and J genes are TRBV7-6 and TRBJ2-1; tentative D call: TRBD1 (6 bases). With 3 bases removed from V and 7 bases from J, the gap between germline ends came to 13 bases. The CDR3 is 14 amino acids. Germline V gene sequence: CDR1 SGHVS, CDR2 FNYEAQ.

The chain joins TRBV7-3 to TRBJ1-5, with a possible D match to TRBD1 (5 bases). CDR1 is SGHTA and CDR2 is FQGTGA in the germline V gene. CDR3 length: 17 amino acids. Trimming cost V 0 bases and J 3 bases, with 15 bases left between them. The CDR3 DNA reads as TGTGCCAGCAGCTTAACTAAGGGGCAGGAGAACAATCAGCCCCAGCATTTT. It is translated as CASSLTKGQENNQPQHF.

The chain uses TRBV4-2 and TRBJ2-7; D is uncertain. The ends were cut back, 1 base at V and 1 base at J, with 8 bases in the middle. There are 14 residues in the CDR3. Germline CDR1 reads LGHNA; CDR2 reads YNFKEQ. The CDR3 region is CASSQAALSYEQYF. The CDR3, as DNA: TGTGCCAGCAGCCAAGCAGCACTTTCCTACGAGCAGTACTTC.

This clone was counted between two and nine times. The chain has TRBV5-6 and TRBJ2-7; 7 bases match TRBD1. V shed 4 bases and J 6 bases; nucleotides not matched to a gene: 16. The CDR3 is 16 residues long. Germline CDR1 SGHDT, CDR2 YYEEEE. The CDR3 DNA is TGTGCCAGCAGCCTTAATGACAGGGTAGGGCTCAGCGAGCAGTACTTC. Its translation: CASSLNDRVGLSEQYF.

In its sample, this clone was seen once. The V call is TRBV28, the J call TRBJ1-4, with 7 bases matching TRBD1. This CDR3 has 18 amino acids. The V segment lost 3 bases and the J segment 8 bases; nucleotides outside the gene matches: 18. The germline V gene has CDR1 MDHEN and CDR2 SYDVKM. CDR3 sequence reads: CASSLRTTYRGLEEKLFF. In DNA, the CDR3 is TGTGCCAGCAGTTTGAGAACTACTTACAGGGGATTAGAGGAAAAACTGTTTTTT.

This chain connects TRBV11-3 to TRBJ2-1; D may be TRBD1 (6 bases). The CDR3 loop spans 16 amino acids. Germline loops: CDR1 SGHNT, CDR2 YENEEA. V dropped 5 bases and J dropped 0 bases, with 14 bases sitting between them. CDR3 in amino acids: CASSRTGTFSYNEQFF. Written as DNA, the CDR3 is TGTGCCAGCAGCAGGACCGGGACATTCTCCTACAATGAGCAGTTCTTC.

The V gene is TRBV18, the J gene TRBJ1-2; the match to TRBD1 covers 7 bases. J was trimmed by 4 bases and V by 6 bases; bases with no gene match: 2. Looked up from germline, CDR1 is KGHSH and CDR2 is LQKENI. The CDR3 is made up of 12 amino acids. In DNA form, the CDR3 reads TGTGCCAGCTCGGGACAGATCTATGGCTACACCTTC. Its protein is CASSGQIYGYTF.

The chain has TRBV5-1 and TRBJ2-1, with D hard to call. The CDR3 runs to 14 residues. V shed 2 bases and J shed 7 bases, with 13 bases lying between them. Germline V gives CDR1 SGHRS, CDR2 YFSETQ. The CDR3 region has the DNA TGCGCCAGCAGCTTCGGTCCCACCGGGAATGAGCAGTTCTTC. It yields the protein CASSFGPTGNEQFF.

This clone is medium-sized by share. The V gene is TRBV2, the J gene TRBJ1-5; no definite D call. Trimming removed 3 bases at V and 11 bases at J, with 14 bases between. The CDR3 covers 13 residues. Germline V gives CDR1 SNHLY, CDR2 FYNNEI. The CDR3 loop reads CASSEEAKMAQHF. CDR3 in DNA: TGTGCCAGCAGTGAGGAGGCAAAAATGGCCCAGCATTTT.

The V call is TRBV2, the J call TRBJ2-2; 8 bases are a match to TRBD1. The CDR3 covers 16 residues. CDR1 SNHLY and CDR2 FYNNEI come from the germline V gene. V trimming: 6 bases; J trimming: 5 bases; junction bases outside the gene matches: 11. Here the CDR3 DNA reads TGTGCCAGCAGCCTAGGACAGGGAAAGGGAACCGGGGAGCTGTTTTTT. The encoded protein is CASSLGQGKGTGELFF.

The chain couples TRBV5-6 to TRBJ2-5; D not resolved. This CDR3 is 11 amino acids long. Germline CDR1 reads SGHDT; CDR2 reads YYEEEE. The V end was cut by 2 bases, the J end by 3 bases, with 2 bases between. In DNA, the CDR3 is TGTGCCAGCAGCTTAAAAGAGACCCAGTACTTC. It yields the protein CASSLKETQYF.

This clone has just a few counts. J is TRBJ1-4 and V is TRBV27; TRBD1 matches 11 bases. This CDR3 region has 15 residues. From germline, CDR1 is MNHEY and CDR2 SMNVEV (reference sequence). Trimming took 5 bases from V and 14 from J; bases not matched to a gene: 13. CDR3 region: CASSALGTGGQVLFF. In DNA form, the CDR3 reads TGTGCCAGCAGTGCCTTGGGGACAGGGGGGCAGGTCCTGTTTTTT.

The rearrangement uses TRBV5-1 and TRBJ2-7; TRBD1 agrees at 10 bases. After removal of 3 bases from V and 2 bases from J, the junction contained 5 bases not matched to a gene. The CDR3 runs 15 residues. The germline gives CDR1 SGHRS, CDR2 YFSETQ. This CDR3 is CASSSGTGAAYEQYF. The CDR3 DNA reads TGCGCCAGCAGCTCAGGGACAGGGGCCGCCTACGAGCAGTACTTC. Using reference TRBV5-1 and TRBJ2-7 for the parts outside the CDR3, the full variable domain is KAGVTQTPRYLIKTRGQQVTLSCSPISGHRSVSWYQQTPGQGLQFLFEYFSETQRNKGNFPGRFSGRQFSNSRSEMNVSTLELGDSALYLCASSSGTGAAYEQYFGPGTRLTVT.

J is TRBJ2-3 and V is TRBV7-2, with 9 nucleotides matching TRBD1. This CDR3 has 15 amino acids. Germline CDR1 SGHTA, CDR2 FQGNSA. J gave up 1 base and V 5 bases, and 4 bases lay outside the gene matches. The CDR3 here is CASSPWDRGTDTQYF. The CDR3 nucleotides read TGTGCCAGCAGCCCGTGGGACAGGGGCACAGATACGCAGTATTTT.

This clone has a single count. V is TRBV7-2 and J is TRBJ2-7; TRBD2 aligns across 8 bases. Unmatched junction bases numbered 8, after V lost 4 bases and J lost 3 bases. The V gene's germline CDR1 is SGHTA and CDR2 FQGNSA. CDR3 length equals 15 residues. This chain's CDR3 is CASSYGGEALYEQYF. CDR3 coding DNA: TGTGCCAGCAGCTACGGGGGGGAGGCCCTCTACGAGCAGTACTTC.

J is TRBJ2-7 and V is TRBV4-1; D gene uncertain. The V end lost 0 bases, the J end lost 2 bases, and 11 bases lay between the germline ends. Looked up from germline, CDR1 is MGHRA and CDR2 is YSYEKL. The CDR3 loop spans 15 amino acids. In nucleotides, the CDR3 is TGCGCCAGCAGCCAAGAAATCGCTATTCCCTACGAGCAGTACTTC. Residues: CASSQEIAIPYEQYF.

The V and J genes are TRBV30 and TRBJ2-7, with D perhaps TRBD1 or TRBD2 (5 bases each). The V and J ends lost 4 bases and 5 bases respectively, with 18 bases between them. Germline loops: CDR1 GTSNPN, CDR2 SVGIG (reference sequence). CDR3 length: 14 amino acids. CDR3 coding DNA: TGTGCCTGGACCAGGTGGGGGAGAGGGAACGAGCAGTACTTC. It is translated as CAWTRWGRGNEQYF.

The V and J genes are TRBV5-1 and TRBJ2-4; D possibly corresponds to TRBD1 (6 bases). The CDR3 has 13 residues. V was trimmed by 4 bases and J by 7 bases, leaving 12 bases between them. The V gene's germline CDR1 is SGHRS and CDR2 YFSETQ. CDR3 bases: TGCGCCAGCAGCGAGGGACACTTGAACATTCAGTACTTC. Translating gives CASSEGHLNIQYF.

A single count supports this clone. Other DNA sequences in this sample translate to the same CDR3. The chain has TRBV28 and TRBJ1-1; D unresolved. From germline, CDR1 is MDHEN and CDR2 SYDVKM. Trimming removed 2 bases at V and 0 bases at J, with 10 bases between. This CDR3 spans 15 amino acids. The CDR3 region has the DNA TGTGCCAGCAGTTTAGGCGGGCTCCTGAACACTGAAGCTTTCTTT. Protein product: CASSLGGLLNTEAFF.

V is TRBV6-6 and J is TRBJ2-1; TRBD2 agrees at 8 bases. Germline-derived CDR1 and CDR2 are MNHNY and SVGAGI (reference sequence). With V trimmed by 5 bases and J by 9 bases, 9 bases remained unmatched. The CDR3 is 14 residues long. The CDR3 loop reads CASSQRGPETEQFF. CDR3 nucleotides: TGTGCCAGCAGTCAGCGGGGGCCCGAGACTGAGCAGTTCTTC.

This sequence joins TRBV5-4 and TRBJ2-1, with 10 bases lining up with TRBD2. V trimming: 1 base; J trimming: 9 bases; junction bases outside the gene matches: 7. The CDR3 is made up of 15 amino acids. Germline assignment: CDR1 SGHNT and CDR2 YYREEE (reference sequence). The CDR3 sequence is CASSLQGQREGEQFF. The CDR3, as DNA: TGTGCCAGCAGCTTGCAGGGCCAGCGGGAGGGTGAGCAGTTCTTC.

As regards this clone: Because the CDR3's place on the DNA is in doubt, the DNA is left out and the CDR3 is given as listed by TCRdb. The chain links TRBV6-1 to TRBJ2-7; the table assigns TRBD1, which was not confirmed against the DNA. Germline lookup yields CDR1 MNHNS and CDR2 SASEGT. The CDR3 is made up of 13 amino acids, end residues included. The chain's CDR3 is CASSSGQGYEQYF.

The chain uses TRBV6-6 and TRBJ2-3, with 8 bases aligning to TRBD2. Germline V gene lookup returns CDR1 MNHNY and CDR2 SVGAGI (reference sequence). With V trimmed by 6 bases and J by 5 bases, 10 bases remained unmatched. The CDR3 extends over 15 amino acids. The CDR3 DNA is TGTGCCAGCAGAGAGAGCGGGAGTGATTTAGATACGCAGTATTTT. It codes for CASRESGSDLDTQYF.

The CDR3 protein is CASSYSYGENYGYTF. CDR3 DNA: TGTGCCAGCAGTTACTCTTACGGGGAGAACTATGGCTACACCTTC. The chain employs TRBV6-5 and TRBJ1-2; D is undetermined. Germline CDR1 and CDR2: MNHEY and SVGAGI. The V end lost 0 bases, the J end lost 2 bases, and 10 bases lay between the germline ends. The CDR3 loop spans 15 amino acids.

This chain links TRBV28 with TRBJ1-4; maybe TRBD1 (5 bases). V was cut by 6 bases and J by 4 bases, with 9 bases left in between. Per germline, CDR1 MDHEN and CDR2 SYDVKM. There are 13 residues in the CDR3. For the CDR3, the DNA is TGTGCCAGCAGAACGGGGCTTAATGAAAAACTGTTTTTT. Its translation is CASRTGLNEKLFF.

The chain is built from TRBV19 and TRBJ1-4; D is ambiguous. The CDR3 length is 16 residues. CDR1 is LNHDA, CDR2 SQIVND, per germline (reference sequence). Trimming took 2 bases from V and 2 from J, leaving 12 bases between them. CDR3 DNA sequence: TGTGCCAGTAGTATACGGGCGAGTAAGACTAATGAAAAACTGTTTTTT. Residues: CASSIRASKTNEKLFF.